This entry concerns a single T cell receptor beta chain. V was clipped by 6 bases and J by 2 bases; unmatched bases: 6. CDR3 length equals 15 residues. Germline CDR1 SNHLY, CDR2 FYNNEI. The sample is drawn from a study of blood T cell repertoires in COVID-19. Assay: immunoSEQ multiplex PCR; the TCRdb copy retains only in-frame clones and omits some. The sample records about 70,000 clones, approximately 83% being singletons. Input material: peripheral blood. The chain employs TRBV2 and TRBJ2-2; 7 bases match TRBD2. The TCR sequence derives from a man between 25 and 39 years old with COVID-19, enrolled during active disease. Written as DNA, the CDR3 is TGTGCCAGCAGCAAAAGCGGGACCAACACCGGGGAGCTGTTTTTT. Amino acids: CASSKSGTNTGELFF.